Listed here is a single T cell receptor beta chain. Primers for the PCR totalled 60 Vbeta and 13 Jbeta. TCRdb's copy holds only in-frame clones and misses some; the assay was immunoSEQ multiplex PCR. The table has 95,000 to 150,000 clones, over 65% seen once. The data were taken from a study of cytomegalovirus exposure and HLA in healthy donors. CDR1 SGHRS and CDR2 YFSETQ come from the germline V gene. The CDR3 sequence is 15 residues long. V was clipped by 2 bases and J by 4 bases, with 15 bases between them. Sample: PBMCs. This chain uses TRBV5-1 with TRBJ2-5; TRBD2 might be the D (7 bases). The source is a woman aged 40 to 50 in good health and CMV-seropositive. CDR3 DNA: TGCGCCAGCAGCTTCGCCCGGGGAGGGGGAGAGACCCAGTACTTC. Its translation is CASSFARGGGETQYF.